Following are 30 T cell receptor beta chains from one sample sequenced in a study of blood T cell repertoires in COVID-19. Libraries were prepared by immunoSEQ multiplex PCR; TCRdb keeps only in-frame clonotypes and omits some of them. The sample contains under 200,000 clones, around 86% of which appear only once. Material: peripheral blood. The receptors come from a man aged 55 to 70 with COVID-19, enrolled during active disease.

This clone was detected once. DNA for the CDR3: TGTGCCACCAGCCGTCCCCTAGCGGGAAACTACAATGAGCAGTTCTTC. This codes for CATSRPLAGNYNEQFF. The chain combines TRBV27 with TRBJ2-1, with 9 bases that match TRBD2. There are 16 residues in the CDR3. J gave up 3 bases and V 10 bases, and 13 bases lay outside the gene matches. Germline CDR1 is MNHEY and CDR2 is SMNVEV (reference sequence).

The gene calls are TRBV5-4 and TRBJ1-4; 9 bases agree with TRBD1. Trimming cost V 4 bases and J 8 bases; bases outside gene matches: 15. Germline CDR1 SGHNT, CDR2 YYREEE (reference sequence). The CDR3 is 17 amino acids. This chain's CDR3 is CASSPVPGQGLQEKLFF. The CDR3 nucleotides read TGTGCCAGCAGCCCTGTCCCGGGACAGGGCCTTCAGGAAAAACTGTTTTTT.

J is TRBJ1-2 and V is TRBV20-1; D is undetermined. The CDR3 totals 11 residues. The germline V gene has CDR1 DFQATT and CDR2 SNEGSKA (reference sequence). The ends were cut back, 3 bases at V and 3 bases at J, with 5 bases in the middle. The CDR3 DNA is TGCAGTGCTAGCTGGCACTATGGCTACACCTTC. Amino acids: CSASWHYGYTF.

The chain recombines TRBV2 with TRBJ2-3; TRBD2 matches 13 bases. The CDR3 totals 16 residues. The V and J ends lost 6 bases and 2 bases, in that order; junction bases with no gene match: 5. From germline, CDR1 is SNHLY and CDR2 FYNNEI. In DNA form, the CDR3 reads TGTGCCAGCAGGGGGGGACTAGCGGGGCTCACAGATACGCAGTATTTT. Translation: CASRGGLAGLTDTQYF.

This chain connects TRBV7-2 to TRBJ1-1; 7 bases match TRBD1. Germline lookup yields CDR1 SGHTA and CDR2 FQGNSA. V trimming: 5 bases; J trimming: 2 bases; junction bases outside the gene matches: 11. The CDR3 is made up of 16 amino acids. The CDR3 DNA reads as TGTGCCAGCAGCCTTCGACAGGGCTTAGTAAACACTGAAGCTTTCTTT. Its translation: CASSLRQGLVNTEAFF.

The chain has TRBV6-1 and TRBJ1-3; D unresolved. There are 17 residues in the CDR3. The germline CDR1 and CDR2 sequences are MNHNS and SASEGT. Trimming cost V 3 bases and J 0 bases, with 15 bases left between them. The CDR3 DNA follows: TGTGCCAGCAGTGATTCAACCAGGCCCTTCTCTGGAAACACCATATATTTT. Translated, it gives CASSDSTRPFSGNTIYF.

The J gene is TRBJ1-2, the V gene TRBV13; no reliable D call. Trimming shortened V by 1 base and J by 8 bases, and 5 bases separated the two germline ends. The CDR3 consists of 11 residues. Germline V gives CDR1 PRHDT, CDR2 FYEKMQ (reference sequence). CDR3 in DNA: TGTGCCAGCAGCTTAGCAGGCGGCTACACCTTC. This gives the protein CASSLAGGYTF. The complete variable domain, with remaining parts taken from reference TRBV13 and TRBJ1-2, reads AAGVIQSPRHLIKEKRETATLKCYPIPRHDTVYWYQQGPGQDPQFLISFYEKMQSDKGSIPDRFSAQQFSDYHSELNMSSLELGDSALYFCASSLAGGYTFGSGTRLTVV.

V gene TRBV19 combines with J gene TRBJ2-2; perhaps TRBD1 as D (5 bases). The CDR3 totals 14 residues. V was pared by 5 bases and J by 1 base, with 8 bases between. Per germline, CDR1 LNHDA and CDR2 SQIVND (reference sequence). The CDR3 protein is CASSPQGNTGELFF. CDR3 in DNA: TGTGCCAGTAGTCCCCAGGGGAACACCGGGGAGCTGTTTTTT.

CDR3 region: CASSLGEVRSTEAFF. The CDR3 DNA follows: TGTGCCAGCAGCTTAGGCGAGGTTCGTAGCACTGAAGCTTTCTTT. V is TRBV7-2 and J is TRBJ1-1; no clear D. The CDR3 runs 15 residues. Germline CDR1 and CDR2: SGHTA and FQGNSA. Trimming pared 1 base from V and 4 bases from J, leaving 13 bases between. The variable domain in full, with the rest retrieved from reference TRBV7-2 and TRBJ1-1, is GAGVSQSPSNKVTEKGKDVELRCDPISGHTALYWYRQSLGQGLEFLIYFQGNSAPDKSGLPSDRFSAERTGGSVSTLTIQRTQQEDSAVYLCASSLGEVRSTEAFFGQGTRLTVV.

This chain uses TRBV12-5 with TRBJ2-4; 10 positions match TRBD2. V shed 0 bases, J shed 3 bases, and the junction held 11 bases outside the gene matches. CDR1 is LGHNT, CDR2 FRNRAP, per germline. The CDR3 has 19 residues. CDR3 bases: TGTGCTAGTGGTTTGGTATCTAGCGGGAGCGGGAGAGGCAAAAACATTCAGTACTTC. This codes for CASGLVSSGSGRGKNIQYF.

The rearrangement uses TRBV28 and TRBJ2-7; D may be TRBD1 (7 bases). This CDR3 has 14 residues. V was pared by 5 bases and J by 0 bases, with 11 bases between. Per the germline V gene, CDR1 is MDHEN and CDR2 is SYDVKM. The CDR3 nucleotides are TGTGCCAGCAGTGGAGGGGACAGCTCCTACGAGCAGTACTTC. It translates to CASSGGDSSYEQYF. Together with reference TRBV28 and TRBJ2-7, the CDR3 gives the full variable domain: DVKVTQSSRYLVKRTGEKVFLECVQDMDHENMFWYRQDPGLGLRLIYFSYDVKMKEKGDIPEGYSVSREKKERFSLILESASTNQTSMYLCASSGGDSSYEQYFGPGTRLTVT.

The chain joins TRBV4-2 to TRBJ2-5, with D perhaps matching TRBD2 (6 bases). Germline V CDR1 and CDR2: LGHNA, YNFKEQ. V lost 0 bases to trimming and J lost 2 bases, with 13 bases between them. This CDR3 region has 16 residues. The CDR3 DNA reads as TGTGCCAGCAGCCAAGATTCTGTGGGGGGACAAGAGACCCAGTACTTC. Amino acid sequence: CASSQDSVGGQETQYF.

The CDR3 DNA reads TGTGCCATCAGTCTTGGGGGGGGTATGGATTACGAGCAGTACTTC. It encodes CAISLGGGMDYEQYF. V is TRBV10-3 and J is TRBJ2-7; 7 positions match TRBD2. V was pared by 5 bases and J by 4 bases, with 11 bases of the junction left unmatched. The CDR3 has 15 residues. Germline lookup yields CDR1 ENHRY and CDR2 SYGVKD.

This chain connects TRBV29-1 to TRBJ2-1; 8 nucleotides align to TRBD2. Germline V lookup: CDR1 SQVTM, CDR2 ANQGSEA. There are 17 residues in the CDR3. V gave up 7 bases and J gave up 0 bases; unmatched junction bases: 14. The CDR3 spells CSAVGVAGLSSYNEQFF. The CDR3 bases are TGCAGCGCCGTCGGTGTAGCGGGATTGAGCTCCTACAATGAGCAGTTCTTC.

The rearrangement links TRBV5-4 to TRBJ2-7; TRBD1 aligns across 9 bases. J was trimmed by 2 bases and V by 4 bases; bases with no gene match: 4. Germline V CDR1 and CDR2: SGHNT, YYREEE (reference sequence). The CDR3 covers 14 residues. CDR3 DNA: TGTGCCAGCAGCCATACAGGGGGCGCCTACGAGCAGTACTTC. It encodes CASSHTGGAYEQYF.

The chain combines TRBV9 with TRBJ1-1, with 8 positions matching TRBD1. The trim removed 3 bases at V and 3 bases at J, leaving 7 bases unmatched. Germline V gives CDR1 SGDLS, CDR2 YYNGEE. This CDR3 is 15 amino acids long. CDR3 region: CASSAPQGAYTEAFF. CDR3 in DNA: TGTGCCAGCAGCGCCCCGCAGGGGGCTTACACTGAAGCTTTCTTT.

J is TRBJ2-1 and V is TRBV2; 7 bases line up with TRBD2. The CDR3 totals 14 residues. In germline, CDR1 is SNHLY, CDR2 FYNNEI. J gave up 14 bases and V 6 bases, and 16 bases lay outside the gene matches. In nucleotides, the CDR3 is TGTGCCAGCAGCCCACACTCTACGAGGAGCGGGGAGTTCTTC. This encodes CASSPHSTRSGEFF.

The chain links TRBV24-1 to TRBJ2-1, with 7 bases fitting TRBD1. Unmatched junction bases numbered 5, after V lost 3 bases and J lost 1 base. This CDR3 is 16 amino acids long. Germline CDR1 KGHDR, CDR2 SFDVKD. The CDR3 loop is CATSDTTGASYNEQFF. In nucleotides, the CDR3 is TGTGCCACCAGTGATACAACAGGGGCGTCCTACAATGAGCAGTTCTTC.

The chain uses TRBV14 and TRBJ2-1; 7 nucleotides match TRBD2. The ends lost 0 bases at V and 8 bases at J; junction bases unmatched: 10. From germline, CDR1 is SGHDN and CDR2 FVKESK. The CDR3 runs to 16 residues. CDR3 region: CASSQDGGGLIDEQFF. The CDR3 region has the DNA TGTGCCAGCAGCCAAGATGGCGGGGGATTAATCGATGAGCAGTTCTTC.

The chain carries TRBV2 and TRBJ2-1; D unresolved. Trimming took off 8 bases at V and 8 bases at J, with 19 bases between the two ends. The CDR3 covers 14 residues. CDR1 SNHLY and CDR2 FYNNEI come from the germline V gene. The CDR3 is CASGVTSGWDEQFF. CDR3 coding DNA: TGTGCCAGCGGAGTGACGAGTGGTTGGGATGAGCAGTTCTTC.

In its sample, this clone was seen a few times. J is TRBJ2-6 and V is TRBV28; D possibly corresponds to TRBD1 (5 bases). The germline V and J ends were trimmed by 5 bases and 0 bases, with 20 bases remaining between them. The CDR3 has 19 amino acids. The germline V gene has CDR1 MDHEN and CDR2 SYDVKM. CDR3 DNA sequence: TGTGCCAGCAGTCCTATTGGGGCCGTCGCCAGCTCTGGGGCCAACGTCCTGACTTTC. It yields the protein CASSPIGAVASSGANVLTF.

In DNA form, the CDR3 reads TGCGCCAGCAGCTTGATCTTAACGGGAGGTCGCAATGAGCAGTTCTTC. Protein sequence: CASSLILTGGRNEQFF. This chain links TRBV5-1 with TRBJ2-1; 7 nucleotides line up with TRBD2. The germline V gene has CDR1 SGHRS and CDR2 YFSETQ. The CDR3 spans 16 residues. With V trimmed by 1 base and J by 6 bases, 10 bases remained unmatched.

This clone was seen more than once but under ten times. V and J are TRBV6-6 and TRBJ2-1, with 7 bases fitting TRBD2. V shed 0 bases and J 7 bases; nucleotides not matched to a gene: 6. This CDR3 comprises 15 residues. The germline CDR1 and CDR2 sequences are MNHNY and SVGAGI (reference sequence). The DNA of the CDR3 is TGTGCCAGCAGTTACTCTGCGGGAGTAAATAATGAGCAGTTCTTC. Its translation: CASSYSAGVNNEQFF.

This clone showed up just once. This chain joins TRBV19 and TRBJ2-7; 8 nucleotides agree with TRBD1. The CDR3 consists of 12 residues. The V gene's germline CDR1 is LNHDA and CDR2 SQIVND (reference sequence). The ends lost 4 bases at V and 4 bases at J; junction bases unmatched: 0. The CDR3 here is CASSRQGYEQYF. CDR3 DNA: TGTGCCAGTAGTAGACAGGGGTACGAGCAGTACTTC. Filled out from reference TRBV19 and TRBJ2-7, the complete variable domain reads DGGITQSPKYLFRKEGQNVTLSCEQNLNHDAMYWYRQDPGQGLRLIYYSQIVNDFQKGDIAEGYSVSREKKESFPLTVTSAQKNPTAFYLCASSRQGYEQYFGPGTRLTVT.

The chain uses TRBV7-8 and TRBJ1-4, with 8 bases aligning to TRBD1. CDR3 length: 16 residues. Germline CDR1 reads SGHVS; CDR2 reads FQNEAQ. The V and J ends lost 4 bases and 2 bases, in that order; junction bases with no gene match: 6. The CDR3 reads CASSYDRGTTNEKLFF. CDR3 sequence (DNA): TGTGCCAGCAGCTACGACAGGGGTACGACTAATGAAAAACTGTTTTTT.

The table lists this clone with a few counts. CDR3 sequence reads: CASSYGQGSQPQHF. The CDR3 nucleotides read TGTGCCAGCAGTTATGGCCAGGGAAGCCAGCCCCAGCATTTT. The chain uses TRBV6-5 and TRBJ1-5, with D possibly matching TRBD1 (5 bases). V was pared by 3 bases and J by 7 bases, with 13 bases between. CDR1 and CDR2 from the germline V gene are MNHEY and SVGAGI. The CDR3 covers 14 residues.

V gene TRBV27 combines with J gene TRBJ1-1; D unresolved. Germline V gene sequence: CDR1 MNHEY, CDR2 SMNVEV (reference sequence). The CDR3 has 15 residues. The germline V and J ends were trimmed by 5 bases and 3 bases, with 16 bases remaining between them. CDR3 sequence reads: CASSAYWRMDTEAFF. Written as DNA, the CDR3 is TGTGCCAGCAGTGCTTATTGGAGGATGGACACTGAAGCTTTCTTT.

The J gene is TRBJ1-2, the V gene TRBV2; 9 bases line up with TRBD1. Germline loops: CDR1 SNHLY, CDR2 FYNNEI. V lost 6 bases and J lost 6; bases outside the gene matches: 5. The length of the CDR3 is 13 residues. As DNA, the CDR3 is TGTGCCAGCAGGGGACAGGGTATCGATGGCTACACCTTC. Amino acid sequence: CASRGQGIDGYTF.

This chain links TRBV24-1 with TRBJ2-3; D is unresolved. The CDR3 is 13 amino acids. Deletions cut 6 bases from V and 1 base from J, with 7 bases between. CDR1 and CDR2 (germline): KGHDR, SFDVKD. This CDR3 reads CATSSQGTDTQYF. The CDR3 nucleotides are TGTGCCACCAGTAGTCAGGGCACAGATACGCAGTATTTT.

The chain uses TRBV30 and TRBJ1-2; D not resolved. V lost 0 bases and J lost 5, with 10 bases in between. The CDR3 sequence is 13 residues long. Per the germline V gene, CDR1 is GTSNPN and CDR2 is SVGIG (reference sequence). CDR3 bases: TGTGCCTGGAGTGTAAGTCAGATATATGGCTACACCTTC. As protein: CAWSVSQIYGYTF.